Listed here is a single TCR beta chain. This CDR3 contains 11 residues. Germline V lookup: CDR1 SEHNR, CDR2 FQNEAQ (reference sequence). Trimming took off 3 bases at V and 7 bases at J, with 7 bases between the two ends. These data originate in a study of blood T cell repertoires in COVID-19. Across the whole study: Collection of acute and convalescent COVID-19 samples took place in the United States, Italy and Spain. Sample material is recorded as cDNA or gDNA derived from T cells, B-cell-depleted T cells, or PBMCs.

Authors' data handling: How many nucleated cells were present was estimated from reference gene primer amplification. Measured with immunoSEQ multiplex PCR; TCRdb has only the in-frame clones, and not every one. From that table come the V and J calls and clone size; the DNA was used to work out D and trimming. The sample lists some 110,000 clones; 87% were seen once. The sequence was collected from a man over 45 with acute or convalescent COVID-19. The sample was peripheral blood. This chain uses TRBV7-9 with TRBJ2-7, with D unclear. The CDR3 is CASSLTGEQYF. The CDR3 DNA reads TGTGCCAGCAGCTTGACGGGTGAGCAGTACTTC.